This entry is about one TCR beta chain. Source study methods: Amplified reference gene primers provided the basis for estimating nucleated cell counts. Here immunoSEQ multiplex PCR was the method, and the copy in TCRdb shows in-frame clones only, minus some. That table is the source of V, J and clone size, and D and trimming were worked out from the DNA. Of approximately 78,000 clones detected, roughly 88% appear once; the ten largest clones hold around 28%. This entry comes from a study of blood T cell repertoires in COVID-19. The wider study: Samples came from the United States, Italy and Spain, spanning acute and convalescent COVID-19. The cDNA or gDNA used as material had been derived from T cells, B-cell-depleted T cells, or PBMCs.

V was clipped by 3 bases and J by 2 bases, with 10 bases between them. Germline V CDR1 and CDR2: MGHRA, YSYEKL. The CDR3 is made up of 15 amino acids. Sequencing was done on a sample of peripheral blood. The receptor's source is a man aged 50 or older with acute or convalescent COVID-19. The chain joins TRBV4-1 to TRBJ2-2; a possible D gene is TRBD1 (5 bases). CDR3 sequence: CASSHRTLNTGELFF. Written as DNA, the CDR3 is TGCGCCAGCAGCCACAGGACACTCAACACCGGGGAGCTGTTTTTT.